A single T cell receptor (beta chain) is shown here with its context. Its antigen is undetermined. These data come from a study of cytomegalovirus exposure and HLA in healthy donors. Across the whole study: There were just under 400 genotyped donors. Of these, roughly 86% fell in the genetic ancestry cluster associated with self-reported Caucasian donors.

Despite likely unrecorded immune exposures, the donors were nominally healthy at the time of sampling. Study-wide results and caveats: In a later analysis, productive TCRs from donors in an Asian-associated ancestry cluster reportedly carried fewer N-insertions than the cohort mean. Associated with cytomegalovirus, according to the listing, were around 160 TCR beta chains.

V was clipped by 4 bases and J by 6 bases; unmatched bases: 7. This CDR3 is built from 16 residues. The V gene's germline CDR1 is SGHRS and CDR2 YFSETQ. It was with 60 Vbeta and 13 Jbeta primers that the PCR ran. Profiled with immunoSEQ multiplex PCR; TCRdb holds only in-frame clones, not every one. In the table there are around 120,000 clones, about 73% of which are singletons. This sequence was found in a woman aged 40 to 50 in good health and CMV-seronegative. The genes are TRBV5-1 and TRBJ2-3; 14 nucleotides align to TRBD2. Sequences were obtained from PBMCs. The CDR3 loop reads CASSPTSGRASDTQYF. The CDR3 DNA reads as TGCGCCAGCAGCCCGACTAGCGGGAGGGCCTCGGATACGCAGTATTTT.